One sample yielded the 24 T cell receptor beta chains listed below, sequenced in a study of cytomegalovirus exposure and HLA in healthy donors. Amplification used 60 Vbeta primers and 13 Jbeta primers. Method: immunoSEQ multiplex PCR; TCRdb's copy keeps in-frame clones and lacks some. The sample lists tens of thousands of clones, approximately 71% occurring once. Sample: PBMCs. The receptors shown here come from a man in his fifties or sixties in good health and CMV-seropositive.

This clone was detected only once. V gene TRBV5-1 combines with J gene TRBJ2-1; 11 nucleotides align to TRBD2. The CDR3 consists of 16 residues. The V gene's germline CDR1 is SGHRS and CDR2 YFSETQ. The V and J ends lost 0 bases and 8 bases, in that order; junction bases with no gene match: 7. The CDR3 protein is CASSLDPSGGLDEQFF. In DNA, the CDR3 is TGCGCCAGCAGCTTGGATCCTAGCGGGGGGTTGGATGAGCAGTTCTTC. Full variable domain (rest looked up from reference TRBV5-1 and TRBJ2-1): KAGVTQTPRYLIKTRGQQVTLSCSPISGHRSVSWYQQTPGQGLQFLFEYFSETQRNKGNFPGRFSGRQFSNSRSEMNVSTLELGDSALYLCASSLDPSGGLDEQFFGPGTRLTVL.

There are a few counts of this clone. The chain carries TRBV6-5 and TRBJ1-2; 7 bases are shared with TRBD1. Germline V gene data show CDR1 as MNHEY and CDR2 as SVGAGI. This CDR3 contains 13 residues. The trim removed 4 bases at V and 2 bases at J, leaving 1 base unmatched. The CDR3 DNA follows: TGTGCCAGCAGTTCGACAGGGAACTATGGCTACACCTTC. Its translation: CASSSTGNYGYTF.

The CDR3 region is CASSLAIWRTGELFF. In DNA form, the CDR3 reads TGTGCCAGCAGCTTAGCCATCTGGAGAACCGGGGAGCTGTTTTTT. The chain carries TRBV11-1 and TRBJ2-2; the D is unclear. CDR1 is SGHAT, CDR2 FQDESV, per germline (reference sequence). V lost 0 bases and J lost 5, with 10 bases in between. CDR3 length: 15 amino acids. The entire variable domain, with the rest obtained from reference TRBV11-1 and TRBJ2-2, is as follows: EAEVAQSPRYKITEKSQAVAFWCDPISGHATLYWYRQILGQGPELLVQFQDESVVDDSQLPKDRFSAERLKGVDSTLKIQPAELGDSAMYLCASSLAIWRTGELFFGEGSRLTVL.

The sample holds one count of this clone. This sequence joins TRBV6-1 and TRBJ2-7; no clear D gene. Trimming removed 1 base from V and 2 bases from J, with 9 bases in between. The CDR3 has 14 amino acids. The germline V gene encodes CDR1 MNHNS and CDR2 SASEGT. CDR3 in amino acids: CASSEVIQAYEQYF. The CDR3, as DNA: TGTGCCAGCAGTGAAGTGATCCAGGCCTACGAGCAGTACTTC.

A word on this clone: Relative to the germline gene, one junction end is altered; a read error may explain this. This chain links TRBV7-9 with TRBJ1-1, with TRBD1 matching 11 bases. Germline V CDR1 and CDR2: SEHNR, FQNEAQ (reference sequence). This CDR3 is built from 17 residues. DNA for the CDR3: TGTGCCAGCAGCGTAGCCGGTAGTCAGGACAGGGGGCAGGAAGCTTTCTTT. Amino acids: CASSVAGSQDRGQEAFF.

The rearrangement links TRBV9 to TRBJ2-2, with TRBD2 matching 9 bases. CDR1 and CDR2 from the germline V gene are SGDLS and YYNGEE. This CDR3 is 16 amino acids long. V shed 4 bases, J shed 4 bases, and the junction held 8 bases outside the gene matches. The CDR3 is CASSLSGGPGTGELFF. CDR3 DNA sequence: TGTGCCAGCAGCCTGAGCGGGGGGCCGGGCACCGGGGAGCTGTTTTTT.

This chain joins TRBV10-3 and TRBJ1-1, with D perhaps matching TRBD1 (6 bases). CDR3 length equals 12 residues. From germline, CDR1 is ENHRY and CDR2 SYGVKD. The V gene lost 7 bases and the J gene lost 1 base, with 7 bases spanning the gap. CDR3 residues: CAIKGQNTEAFF. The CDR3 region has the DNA TGTGCCATCAAGGGACAGAACACTGAAGCTTTCTTT.

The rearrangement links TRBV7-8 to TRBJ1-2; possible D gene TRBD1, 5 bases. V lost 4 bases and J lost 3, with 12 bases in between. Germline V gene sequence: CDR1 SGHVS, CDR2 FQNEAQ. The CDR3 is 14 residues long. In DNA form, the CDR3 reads TGTGCCAGCAGCTCAATCCAGGGATACTATGGCTACACCTTC. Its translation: CASSSIQGYYGYTF.

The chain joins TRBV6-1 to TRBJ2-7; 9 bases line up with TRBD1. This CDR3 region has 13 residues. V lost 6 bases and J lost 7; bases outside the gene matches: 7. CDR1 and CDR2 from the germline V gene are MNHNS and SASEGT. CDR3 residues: CASRAGTGREQYF. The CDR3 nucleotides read TGTGCCAGCAGAGCCGGGACAGGGAGGGAGCAGTACTTC.

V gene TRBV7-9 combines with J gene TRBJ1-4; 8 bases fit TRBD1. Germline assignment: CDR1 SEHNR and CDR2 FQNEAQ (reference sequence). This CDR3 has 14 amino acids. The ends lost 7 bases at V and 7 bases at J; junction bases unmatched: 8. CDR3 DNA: TGTGCCAGCACCTTCGGGACAGGCCGTGAAAAACTGTTTTTT. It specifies CASTFGTGREKLFF.

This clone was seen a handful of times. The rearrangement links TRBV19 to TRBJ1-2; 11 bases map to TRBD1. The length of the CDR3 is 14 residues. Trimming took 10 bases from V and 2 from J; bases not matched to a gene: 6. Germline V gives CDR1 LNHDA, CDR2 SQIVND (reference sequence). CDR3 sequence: CATNGQGANYGYTF. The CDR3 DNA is TGTGCCACAAATGGACAGGGGGCGAACTATGGCTACACCTTC.

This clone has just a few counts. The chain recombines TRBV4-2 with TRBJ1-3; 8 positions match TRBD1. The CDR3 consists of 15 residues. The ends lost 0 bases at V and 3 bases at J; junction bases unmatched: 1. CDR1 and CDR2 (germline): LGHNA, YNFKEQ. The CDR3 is CASSQDRGLGNTIYF. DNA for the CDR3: TGTGCCAGCAGCCAAGACAGGGGGCTTGGAAACACCATATATTTT.

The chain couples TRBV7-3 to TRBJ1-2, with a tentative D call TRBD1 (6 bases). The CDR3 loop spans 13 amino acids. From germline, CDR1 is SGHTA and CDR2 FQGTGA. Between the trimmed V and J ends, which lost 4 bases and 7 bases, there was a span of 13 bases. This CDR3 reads CASSSTGMIGYTF. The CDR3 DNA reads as TGTGCCAGCAGCTCCACAGGGATGATTGGCTACACCTTC.

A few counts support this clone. CDR3 nucleotide sequence: TGTGCCAGCAGCTTAGGAGGTCTCGGGGGAGACCAGTACTTC. Its protein is CASSLGGLGGDQYF. J is TRBJ2-5 and V is TRBV11-3; D is perhaps TRBD2 (6 bases). Trimming took 1 base from V and 10 from J, leaving 16 bases between them. The length of the CDR3 is 14 residues. The germline gives CDR1 SGHNT, CDR2 YENEEA. The complete variable domain, with remaining parts taken from reference TRBV11-3 and TRBJ2-5, reads EAGVVQSPRYKIIEKKQPVAFWCNPISGHNTLYWYLQNLGQGPELLIRYENEEAVDDSQLPKDRFSAERLKGVDSTLKIQPAELGDSAVYLCASSLGGLGGDQYFGPGTRLLVL.

Written as DNA, the CDR3 is TGTGCCAGCTCACCAACATTAGGGGGCAGGGATGAAGCTTTCTTT. Protein: CASSPTLGGRDEAFF. The chain recombines TRBV18 with TRBJ1-1; 7 bases match TRBD1. CDR3 length: 15 residues. With 2 bases clipped from V and 7 bases from J, the junction kept 10 bases outside the gene matches. Per germline, CDR1 KGHSH and CDR2 LQKENI.

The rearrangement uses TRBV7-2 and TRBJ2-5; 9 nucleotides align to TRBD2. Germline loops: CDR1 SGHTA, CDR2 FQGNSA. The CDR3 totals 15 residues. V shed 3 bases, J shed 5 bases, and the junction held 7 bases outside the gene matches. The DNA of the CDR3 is TGTGCCAGCAGCTTCCAGCGGGGGGCTGGGGAGACCCAGTACTTC. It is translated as CASSFQRGAGETQYF.

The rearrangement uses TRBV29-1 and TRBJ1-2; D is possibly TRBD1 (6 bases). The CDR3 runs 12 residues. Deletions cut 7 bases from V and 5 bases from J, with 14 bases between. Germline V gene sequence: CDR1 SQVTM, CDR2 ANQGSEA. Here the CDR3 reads CSAGGGGYGYTF. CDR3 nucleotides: TGCAGCGCTGGAGGGGGGGGGTATGGCTACACCTTC. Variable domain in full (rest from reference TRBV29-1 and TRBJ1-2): SAVISQKPSRDICQRGTSLTIQCQVDSQVTMMFWYRQQPGQSLTLIATANQGSEATYESGFVIDKFPISRPNLTFSTLTVSNMSPEDSSIYLCSAGGGGYGYTFGSGTRLTVV.

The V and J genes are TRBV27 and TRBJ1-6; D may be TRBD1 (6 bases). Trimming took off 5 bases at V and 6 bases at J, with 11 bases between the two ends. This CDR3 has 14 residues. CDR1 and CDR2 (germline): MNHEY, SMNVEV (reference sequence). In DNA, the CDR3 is TGTGCCAGCAGTCCCGGGACACCTAATTCACCCCTCCACTTT. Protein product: CASSPGTPNSPLHF.

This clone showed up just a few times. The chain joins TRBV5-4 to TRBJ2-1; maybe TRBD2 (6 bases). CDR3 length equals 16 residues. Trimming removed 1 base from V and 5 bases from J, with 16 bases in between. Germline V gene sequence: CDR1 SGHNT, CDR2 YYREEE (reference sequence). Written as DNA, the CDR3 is TGTGCCAGCAGCTTGTTAATTTTAGGAGGGGACAATGAGCAGTTCTTC. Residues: CASSLLILGGDNEQFF.

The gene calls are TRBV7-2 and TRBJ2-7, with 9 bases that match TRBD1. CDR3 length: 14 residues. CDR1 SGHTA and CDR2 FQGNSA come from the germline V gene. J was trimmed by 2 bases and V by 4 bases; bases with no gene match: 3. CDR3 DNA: TGTGCCAGCAGCTACGGACAGGGGCCCTACGAGCAGTACTTC. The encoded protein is CASSYGQGPYEQYF. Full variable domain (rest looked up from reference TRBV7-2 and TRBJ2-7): GAGVSQSPSNKVTEKGKDVELRCDPISGHTALYWYRQSLGQGLEFLIYFQGNSAPDKSGLPSDRFSAERTGGSVSTLTIQRTQQEDSAVYLCASSYGQGPYEQYFGPGTRLTVT.

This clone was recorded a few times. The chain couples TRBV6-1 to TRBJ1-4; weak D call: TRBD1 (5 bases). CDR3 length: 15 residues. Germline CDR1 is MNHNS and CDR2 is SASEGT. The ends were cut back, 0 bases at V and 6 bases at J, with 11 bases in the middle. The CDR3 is CASSEALGLDEKLFF. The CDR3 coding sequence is TGTGCCAGCAGTGAAGCGTTGGGGCTGGATGAAAAACTGTTTTTT.

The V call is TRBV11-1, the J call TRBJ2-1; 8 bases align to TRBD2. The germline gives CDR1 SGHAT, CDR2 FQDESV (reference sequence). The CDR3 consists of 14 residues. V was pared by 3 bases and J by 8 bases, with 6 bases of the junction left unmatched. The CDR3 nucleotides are TGTGCCAGCAGCTTCACTAGCGGACGGGATGAGCAGTTCTTC. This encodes CASSFTSGRDEQFF.

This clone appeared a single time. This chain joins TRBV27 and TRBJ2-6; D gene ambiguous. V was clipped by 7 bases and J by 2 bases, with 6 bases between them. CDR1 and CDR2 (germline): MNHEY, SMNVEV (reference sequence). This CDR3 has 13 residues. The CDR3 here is CASTRAGANVLTF. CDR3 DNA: TGTGCCAGCACAAGAGCTGGGGCCAACGTCCTGACTTTC.

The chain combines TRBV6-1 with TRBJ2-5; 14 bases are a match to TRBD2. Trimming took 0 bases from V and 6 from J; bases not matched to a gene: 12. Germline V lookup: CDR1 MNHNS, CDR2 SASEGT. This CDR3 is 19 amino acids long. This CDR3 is CASSEAGTSGGLGLKTQYF. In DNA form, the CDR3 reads TGTGCCAGCAGTGAAGCCGGGACTAGCGGGGGCCTCGGTTTGAAGACCCAGTACTTC.